Sequencing of this T cell receptor (beta chain) was carried out in a study of glioma-infiltrating T cells. General study findings and limits: Above-expected tissue-blood divergence occurred in all gliomas, most in low-grade ones. Very few CDR3 sequences were shared between tissue and blood.

TCR alpha and beta CDR3 regions were amplified from RNA using iRepertoire nested multiplex PCR. Tissue mRNA or PBMC total RNA, roughly 100-400 ng, went into one-step reverse transcription and amplification. TCRdb re-called the multiplex PCR reads with MiXCR, one entry per CDR3 protein. The repertoire holds more than 110,000 distinct CDR3 sequences, with 39% as singletons. Germline CDR1 and CDR2: LGHNA and YSLEER. This CDR3 has 13 residues. On this clonotype itself: The antigen is not known.

This chain connects TRBV4-3 to TRBJ2-5; no definite D call. The J call could be wrong; TRBJ2-7 is a better fit for the DNA end. This receptor was obtained from a human donor with low-grade glioma or glioblastoma, undergoing nonglioma brain surgery, or in good health (not recorded which). The material sequenced was glioma tissue, nonneoplastic brain tissue, or PBMCs (not recorded which). As DNA, the CDR3 is TGCGCCAGCAGCAATACCCTCTCCTACGAGCAGTACTTC. Amino acid sequence: CASSNTLSYEQYF.